This T cell receptor (beta chain) was recorded in a study of CD8 T cells in ankylosing spondylitis (dated by TCRdb to the late 2010s). Study-wide context: The study set out to find disease-linked TCR variants by profiling T cell receptor beta repertoires in ankylosing spondylitis patients and healthy donors. In total, the full study cohort was made up of about 110 healthy donors and 20 to 25 ankylosing spondylitis patients. Peripheral blood was sampled, and synovial fluid was also collected from ankylosing spondylitis patients. What the work shows at the level of the full study, not this receptor alone: Some TCR beta motif variants had previously been reported in synovial fluid and blood of reactive arthritis patients, which suggested common disease-initiation mechanisms. The disease-linked clones showed a CD8+ phenotype and occurred at relatively low frequencies in peripheral blood. The disease-linked clones were reported to be significantly enriched in matched synovial fluid samples from ankylosing spondylitis patients. Blood from ankylosing spondylitis patients appeared to be characterized by a TCR beta motif composed of eight or nine highly homologous amino acid variants.

As regards this clonotype: Its binding antigen is unknown. Per-base qualities were not stored, and no clone one base away is much larger.

The CDR3 goes from the cysteine to the phenylalanine over 15 residues. Just the 45-base CDR3 DNA is kept, in frame starting at base 1. Here V drops 2 bases and J drops 6 bases, and the junction holds 7 bases not matched to any gene. Sequencing used an Illumina HiSeq 2500. TCR beta libraries were prepared by quantitative 5'-RACE with molecular barcodes. Processing in the source paper ran as follows. Disease-linked TCR variants were identified with a new computational method built on a probabilistic model of VDJ rearrangement. Clones were called with MiXCR by TCRdb after fastp trimmed the public reads at Q25, and only in-frame beta chains were retained. Identical CDR3 proteins give one entry, which carries the most common genes and DNA. These V and J calls rely on TCRdb rather than the paper's analysis. Here the sample has 400,000 or so distinct CDR3 sequences; 20% to 30% occur a single time. Of the sample, 0.89% falls within the top ten clones.

The TCR originated in a male donor with ankylosing spondylitis. The rearrangement joined TRBV12-3 or TRBV12-4 to TRBJ2-1, with 7 bases in between that match TRBD1. The source material was blood, either unsorted or a sorted T cell fraction (not recorded which). CDR3 region: CASSLNLAGGNEQFF. The DNA is TGTGCCAGCAGTTTAAATTTAGCAGGGGGCAATGAGCAGTTCTTC.